These 7 T cell receptor beta chains came from one sample sequenced in a study of shared T cell receptors in the human thymus. Produced via immunoSEQ multiplex PCR; TCRdb's table is partial and in-frame only. The table lists under 850,000 clones, approximately 87% of them singletons. In addition, the sample was reused for a study of human thymus T cells.

The specimen sequenced was thymocytes. All receptors come from a boy younger than two with a congenital heart defect.

The chain has TRBV28 and TRBJ2-7; 12 bases line up with TRBD2. Germline CDR1 MDHEN, CDR2 SYDVKM. V trimming: 3 bases; J trimming: 0 bases; junction bases outside the gene matches: 15. The CDR3 length is 20 residues. CDR3 DNA sequence: TGTGCCAGCAGTTTCCGTCCCCCCTCACTAGCGGGAGGTCACTCCTACGAGCAGTACTTC. Its protein product is CASSFRPPSLAGGHSYEQYF.

The V call is TRBV5-1, the J call TRBJ2-7, with TRBD2 identical over 7 bases. V trimming: 4 bases; J trimming: 0 bases; junction bases outside the gene matches: 13. The CDR3 consists of 17 residues. The germline V gene encodes CDR1 SGHRS and CDR2 YFSETQ. CDR3 DNA: TGCGCCAGCAGCCCTATTGGGGCGGGAGTTGTCTCCTACGAGCAGTACTTC. As protein: CASSPIGAGVVSYEQYF.

Concerning this clone itself: A read error may account for a junction end that differs from germline. CDR3 coding DNA: TGTGCTAGCAGCCCACGACTCCCCGGGACTAGCGCCATGAGGGGCCAAGAGACCCAGTACTTC. This sequence encodes CASSPRLPGTSAMRGQETQYF. The chain links TRBV7-7 to TRBJ2-5, with 10 bases identical to TRBD2. The CDR3 is 21 residues long. Germline V gene data show CDR1 as SSHAT and CDR2 as FNYEAQ (reference sequence).

DNA of the CDR3: TGTGCCAGCAGCTGTCGGACTAGCGGGCTTGAGGGAGATACGCAGTATTTT. It codes for CASSCRTSGLEGDTQYF. V usage is TRBV4-2 and J usage is TRBJ2-3; the match to TRBD2 covers 11 bases. This CDR3 is 17 amino acids long. Per the germline V gene, CDR1 is LGHNA and CDR2 is YNFKEQ. With V trimmed by 5 bases and J by 5 bases, 12 bases remained unmatched.

This rearrangement joins TRBV7-9 to TRBJ2-5, with a possible D match to TRBD1 (6 bases). V shed 1 base and J shed 3 bases, with 12 bases lying between them. The germline CDR1 and CDR2 sequences are SEHNR and FQNEAQ (reference sequence). This CDR3 has 15 residues. CDR3 coding DNA: TGTGCCAGCAGCTTAGTGGGGGCTCTGAAAGAGACCCAGTACTTC. Its translation is CASSLVGALKETQYF.

The chain joins TRBV6-5 to TRBJ2-3; 12 bases are shared with TRBD2. V lost 5 bases to trimming and J lost 3 bases; unmatched junction nucleotides: 3. The germline gives CDR1 MNHEY, CDR2 SVGAGI. This CDR3 is built from 15 residues. The CDR3 reads CASSQTSGRTDTQYF. CDR3 DNA sequence: TGTGCCAGCAGTCAGACTAGCGGGAGAACAGATACGCAGTATTTT.

The rearrangement uses TRBV7-2 and TRBJ2-3; 14 bases agree with TRBD2. The CDR3 sequence is 16 residues long. J gave up 4 bases and V 5 bases, and 5 bases lay outside the gene matches. Germline CDR1 reads SGHTA; CDR2 reads FQGNSA. The CDR3 loop is CASSPRLAGGPDTQYF. CDR3 nucleotide sequence: TGTGCCAGCAGCCCAAGACTAGCGGGAGGGCCAGATACGCAGTATTTT.